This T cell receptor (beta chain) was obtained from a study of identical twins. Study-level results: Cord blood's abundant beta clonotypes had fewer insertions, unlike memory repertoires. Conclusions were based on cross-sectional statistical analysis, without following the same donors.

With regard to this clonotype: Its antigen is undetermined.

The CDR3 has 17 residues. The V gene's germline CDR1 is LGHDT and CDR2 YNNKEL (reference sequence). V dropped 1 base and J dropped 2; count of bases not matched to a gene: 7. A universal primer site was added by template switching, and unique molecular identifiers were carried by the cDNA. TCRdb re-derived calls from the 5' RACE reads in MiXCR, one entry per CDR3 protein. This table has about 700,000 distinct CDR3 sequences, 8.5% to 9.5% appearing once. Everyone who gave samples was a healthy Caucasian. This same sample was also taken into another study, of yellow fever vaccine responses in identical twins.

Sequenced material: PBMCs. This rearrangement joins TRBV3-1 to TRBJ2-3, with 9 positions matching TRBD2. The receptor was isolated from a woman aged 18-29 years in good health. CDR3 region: CASSQARLAGLTDTQYF. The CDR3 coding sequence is TGTGCCAGCAGCCAAGCTCGCCTAGCGGGGCTCACAGATACGCAGTATTTT.